These 32 T cell receptor beta chains came from one sample sequenced in a study of metastatic and nonmetastatic thyroid tumors. With MiXCR, TCRdb reprocessed the PCR reads. Here the sample spans around 8,000 clones, less than 35% being singletons. Each patient came to thyroid surgery without any prior treatment (of any kind). Specimen: tumor tissue. These receptors were collected from a female donor with papillary thyroid cancer or a benign thyroid nodule (not recorded which). Some clones in this sample may be carry-over from other donors' samples.

The rearrangement links TRBV2 to TRBJ2-4, with D perhaps assigned TRBD1 or TRBD2 (5 bases each). The CDR3 is 12 residues long. The germline gives CDR1 SNHLY, CDR2 FYNNEI. Trimming left V 9 bases short and J 6 bases short, with 12 bases between. The CDR3 loop is CASGGMGNIQYF. CDR3 coding DNA: TGTGCCAGTGGGGGTATGGGAAACATTCAGTACTTC. The full variable domain, with the rest looked up from reference TRBV2 and TRBJ2-4, is EPEVTQTPSHQVTQMGQEVILRCVPISNHLYFYWYRQILGQKVEFLVSFYNNEISEKSEIFDDQFSVERPDGSNFTLKIRSTKLEDSAMYFCASGGMGNIQYFGAGTRLSVL.

By proportion, this clone is medium-sized. This chain joins TRBV19 and TRBJ1-5; D is unclear. The germline CDR1 and CDR2 sequences are LNHDA and SQIVND (reference sequence). The CDR3 is 14 amino acids. Trimming took off 3 bases at V and 1 base at J, with 7 bases between the two ends. CDR3 DNA sequence: TGTGCCAGTAGTATTAGACGAAGCAATCAGCCCCAGCATTTT. Protein product: CASSIRRSNQPQHF.

This clone is categorized as medium-sized. This rearrangement joins TRBV6-1 to TRBJ1-3; TRBD1 matches at 7 bases. CDR3 size: 14 residues. The J segment lost 0 bases and the V segment lost 7 bases, leaving 3 bases of the junction unmatched. Germline assignment: CDR1 MNHNS and CDR2 SASEGT. DNA for the CDR3: TGTGCCAGCAAGACAGGGAACTCTGGAAACACCATATATTTT. Its translation is CASKTGNSGNTIYF.

The chain uses TRBV20-1 and TRBJ2-1, with D perhaps being TRBD1 or TRBD2 (6 bases each). CDR1 is DFQATT and CDR2 is SNEGSKA in the germline V gene (reference sequence). V lost 0 bases and J lost 5, with 17 bases in between. The CDR3 has 16 amino acids. CDR3 nucleotides: TGCAGTGCTAGAGATCGGGGGCTATCTTTCCACAATGAGCAGTTCTTC. Protein product: CSARDRGLSFHNEQFF.

This clone was recorded a few times. One end of the junction fails to match germline, which may point to a read error. The V call is TRBV7-6, the J call TRBJ1-1; TRBD1 aligns across 7 bases. CDR1 and CDR2 (germline): SGHVS, FNYEAQ. The CDR3 spans 13 residues. CDR3 in amino acids: CASILTGNTESFF. The CDR3 DNA reads as TGTGCCAGCATCTTGACAGGGAACACTGAATCTTTCTTT.

This clone has only a few counts. This chain connects TRBV28 to TRBJ1-1; D might be TRBD1 (6 bases). The CDR3 covers 12 residues. The germline V gene has CDR1 MDHEN and CDR2 SYDVKM. Trimming took 5 bases from V and 7 from J, leaving 11 bases between them. CDR3 residues: CASSPQGNEAFF. CDR3 sequence (DNA): TGTGCCAGCAGTCCACAGGGTAATGAAGCTTTCTTT.

This clone was observed a handful of times. The chain employs TRBV24-1 and TRBJ2-1, with a possible D match to TRBD1 (5 bases). The CDR3 extends over 13 amino acids. CDR1 and CDR2 (germline): KGHDR, SFDVKD. V was clipped by 4 bases and J by 16 bases, with 19 bases between them. Here the CDR3 reads CATSDHPWAGLFF. The CDR3 DNA reads TGTGCCACCAGTGACCACCCTTGGGCAGGGCTATTCTTC.

By share, this clone counts as medium-sized. V usage is TRBV20-1 and J usage is TRBJ2-3; D tentatively reads TRBD1 or TRBD2 (5 bases each). Germline CDR1 is DFQATT and CDR2 is SNEGSKA (reference sequence). The CDR3 sequence is 14 residues long. Deletions cut 3 bases from V and 4 bases from J, with 14 bases between. CDR3 sequence: CSASYGALPDTQYF. CDR3 nucleotide sequence: TGCAGTGCTAGTTACGGGGCCCTGCCAGATACGCAGTATTTT.

V usage is TRBV11-2 and J usage is TRBJ2-2, with TRBD2 matching over 11 bases. The length of the CDR3 is 16 residues. CDR1 is SGHAT, CDR2 FQNNGV, per germline. J gave up 4 bases and V 5 bases, and 6 bases lay outside the gene matches. As DNA, the CDR3 is TGTGCCAGCAGCACCCCACTAGCGGGAGTCACCGGGGAGCTGTTTTTT. Amino acids: CASSTPLAGVTGELFF.

This clone was counted only a few times. The chain employs TRBV28 and TRBJ1-1, with TRBD1 matching 7 bases. Trimming took 6 bases from V and 1 from J; bases not matched to a gene: 11. The CDR3 is made up of 16 amino acids. Germline lookup yields CDR1 MDHEN and CDR2 SYDVKM. CDR3 residues: CASSPPGGVANTEAFF. The CDR3, as DNA: TGTGCCAGCAGCCCCCCAGGGGGTGTGGCGAACACTGAAGCTTTCTTT.

Judged by abundance, this clone is medium-sized. The CDR3 DNA is TGTGCCACCCTATCTAGCGCAGATACGCAGTATTTT. Translation: CATLSSADTQYF. The rearrangement links TRBV27 to TRBJ2-3; maybe TRBD2 (6 bases). V lost 10 bases, J lost 4 bases, and 12 bases lay in between. Per the germline V gene, CDR1 is MNHEY and CDR2 is SMNVEV (reference sequence). The CDR3 has 12 residues.

This clone was seen ten or more times. The chain recombines TRBV5-1 with TRBJ2-3; 8 bases map to TRBD2. Germline V CDR1 and CDR2: SGHRS, YFSETQ. This CDR3 is built from 16 residues. The V gene end was trimmed by 3 bases and the J gene end by 2 bases; junction bases not matched to a gene: 8. CDR3 sequence (DNA): TGCGCCAGCAGCTCGGAGTTAGCGGGAAACACAGATACGCAGTATTTT. Translated, it gives CASSSELAGNTDTQYF.

The rearrangement joins TRBV20-1 to TRBJ1-2; D gene unclear. Germline CDR1 DFQATT, CDR2 SNEGSKA (reference sequence). Deletions cut 4 bases from V and 7 bases from J, with 16 bases between. This CDR3 has 13 amino acids. This chain's CDR3 is CSAIDQRDRGYTF. The CDR3, as DNA: TGCAGTGCTATAGATCAGCGTGACCGTGGCTACACCTTC.

This chain connects TRBV6-1 to TRBJ1-1, with 9 bases identical to TRBD1. The CDR3 loop spans 13 amino acids. The germline gives CDR1 MNHNS, CDR2 SASEGT. After removal of 6 bases from V and 10 bases from J, the junction contained 9 bases not matched to a gene. CDR3 DNA sequence: TGTGCCAGCAGAGATACAGGGGGCTGGGGAGCTTTCTTT. It specifies CASRDTGGWGAFF.

This clone was detected only once. This rearrangement joins TRBV20-1 to TRBJ2-7; TRBD2 is a possible D gene (6 bases). The V end was cut by 1 base, the J end by 3 bases, with 13 bases between. CDR3 length: 14 residues. Per germline, CDR1 DFQATT and CDR2 SNEGSKA (reference sequence). CDR3 region: CSARGDREFYEQYF. In nucleotides, the CDR3 is TGCAGTGCTAGAGGTGACCGGGAGTTCTACGAGCAGTACTTC.

This clone is categorized as medium-sized. CDR3 nucleotide sequence: TGTGCCAGCAGTATACAGGGGGGGCAATACAATGAGCAGTTCTTC. It encodes CASSIQGGQYNEQFF. The chain uses TRBV12-3 or TRBV12-4 and TRBJ2-1; weak D call: TRBD1 (8 bases). CDR3 length: 15 residues. Trimming removed 5 bases at V and 4 bases at J, with 15 bases between.

The CDR3 loop is CASGAEGCQPQHF. Here the CDR3 DNA reads TGTGCCAGCGGCGCGGAAGGGTGTCAGCCCCAGCATTTT. The rearrangement uses TRBV9 and TRBJ1-5; no clear D gene. The length of the CDR3 is 13 residues. The ends were cut back, 7 bases at V and 6 bases at J, with 14 bases in the middle. Germline V lookup: CDR1 SGDLS, CDR2 YYNGEE. The entire variable domain, with the rest obtained from reference TRBV9 and TRBJ1-5, is as follows: DSGVTQTPKHLITATGQRVTLRCSPRSGDLSVYWYQQSLDQGLQFLIQYYNGEERAKGNILERFSAQQFPDLHSELNLSSLELGDSALYFCASGAEGCQPQHFGDGTRLSIL.

The V and J genes are TRBV12-3 or TRBV12-4 and TRBJ1-2; D is possibly TRBD1 (5 bases). The CDR3 has 15 amino acids. With 3 bases removed from V and 4 bases from J, the gap between germline ends came to 15 bases. DNA for the CDR3: TGTGCCAGCAGTTTTGTGTCCCAGGGTTGCTATGGCTACACCTTC. It yields the protein CASSFVSQGCYGYTF.

The table lists this clone with many counts. It may be a read error: a sequence one base away is much more abundant. Other DNA sequences within the sample encode an identical CDR3. The CDR3 sequence: CASSPTGSGGYTF. CDR3 nucleotides: TGTGCCAGCAGCCCGACGGGGTCGGGGGGCTACACCTTC. The V call is TRBV7-8, the J call TRBJ1-2; D gene unclear. V was shortened by 5 bases and J by 8 bases, with 15 bases between the two germline ends. CDR3 size: 13 residues. CDR1 and CDR2 (germline): SGHVS, FQNEAQ.

Within the sample, this clone is medium-sized. The rearrangement links TRBV10-2 to TRBJ2-3, with a weak D call TRBD2 (5 bases). Germline V gene data show CDR1 as WSHSY and CDR2 as SAAADI. The V and J ends lost 5 bases and 3 bases respectively, with 15 bases between them. CDR3 size: 15 residues. This chain's CDR3 is CASSFQTTGTDTQYF. The CDR3 nucleotides read TGCGCCAGCAGTTTTCAGACTACCGGGACAGATACGCAGTATTTT.

The CDR3 DNA follows: TGTGCCACCAGCAGATCTCAGGGGGCGTCAGATACGCAGTATTTT. It translates to CATSRSQGASDTQYF. V is TRBV15 and J is TRBJ2-3, with 8 bases that match TRBD1. In germline, CDR1 is LNHNV, CDR2 YYDKDF (reference sequence). This CDR3 has 15 amino acids. Trimming removed 2 bases from V and 4 bases from J; junction bases left unmatched: 5.

In its sample, this clone is medium-sized (0.01 to 0.1%). J is TRBJ2-5 and V is TRBV6-1; D is unresolved. V dropped 4 bases and J dropped 0 bases, with 15 bases sitting between them. Germline loops: CDR1 MNHNS, CDR2 SASEGT. This CDR3 contains 16 residues. CDR3 loop: CASSALTWLNQETQYF. In nucleotides, the CDR3 is TGTGCCAGCAGTGCCCTTACATGGTTGAACCAAGAGACCCAGTACTTC.

This clone counts as large. The rearrangement uses TRBV6-1 and TRBJ2-7, with 12 bases lining up with TRBD2. This CDR3 spans 14 amino acids. V gave up 6 bases and J gave up 3 bases; unmatched junction bases: 3. Germline CDR1 MNHNS, CDR2 SASEGT. The CDR3 DNA reads as TGTGCCAGCAGAACGACTAGCGGGAGCTACGAGCAGTACTTC. Protein product: CASRTTSGSYEQYF.

By frequency in the sample, this clone is medium-sized. The identical CDR3 is also encoded by other nucleotide sequences in the sample. The chain has TRBV11-2 and TRBJ1-2, with D possibly matching TRBD1 (5 bases). CDR1 and CDR2 from the germline V gene are SGHAT and FQNNGV. The CDR3 totals 12 residues. V gave up 5 bases and J gave up 1 base, with 5 bases separating them. CDR3 loop: CASSDSNYGYTF. The CDR3 DNA sequence: TGTGCCAGCAGCGACAGTAACTATGGCTACACCTTC.

The chain employs TRBV11-2 and TRBJ2-2; the match to TRBD1 covers 8 bases. The germline V gene has CDR1 SGHAT and CDR2 FQNNGV. Trimming took 5 bases from V and 2 from J; bases not matched to a gene: 7. The CDR3 contains 16 residues. CDR3 DNA: TGTGCCAGCAGCCCAGGGGGCGGGACTAACACCGGGGAGCTGTTTTTT. Translating it yields CASSPGGGTNTGELFF.

Ten or more counts support this clone. A junction boundary mismatches the germline segment, possibly from a read error. The sample contains more than one DNA sequence encoding this CDR3. V is TRBV7-9 and J is TRBJ2-2, with D hard to call. The CDR3 spans 15 residues. The germline gives CDR1 SEHNR, CDR2 FQNEAQ (reference sequence). The CDR3 DNA reads as TGTGCCAGTAGCTTAGAGGCAGCATTTGGTCGGGAGCTGTTTTTT. Its translation: CASSLEAAFGRELFF. Based on the CDR3 plus reference TRBV7-9 and TRBJ2-2, the full variable domain is DTGVSQNPRHKITKRGQNVTFRCDPISEHNRLYWYRQTLGQGPEFLTYFQNEAQLEKSRLLSDRFSAERPKGSFSTLEIQRTEQGDSAMYLCASSLEAAFGRELFFGEGSRLTVL.

At least ten counts were recorded for this clone. The rearrangement uses TRBV5-6 and TRBJ1-1; weak D call: TRBD1 (5 bases). CDR1 is SGHDT and CDR2 is YYEEEE in the germline V gene. The CDR3 contains 15 residues. V lost 6 bases and J 2 bases, leaving 17 bases between the germline ends. CDR3 in DNA: TGTGCCAGCACCCCCTTCGGGGGGAGAAACACTGAAGCTTTCTTT. It encodes CASTPFGGRNTEAFF.

By proportion, this clone is medium-sized. V and J are TRBV2 and TRBJ1-1, with unresolved D. Trimming took 6 bases from V and 0 from J, leaving 8 bases between them. Germline V gives CDR1 SNHLY, CDR2 FYNNEI. The CDR3 extends over 13 amino acids. CDR3 amino acids: CASSFTVNTEAFF. CDR3 nucleotide sequence: TGTGCCAGCAGCTTTACAGTGAACACTGAAGCTTTCTTT. The full variable domain, completed using reference TRBV2 and TRBJ1-1, is EPEVTQTPSHQVTQMGQEVILRCVPISNHLYFYWYRQILGQKVEFLVSFYNNEISEKSEIFDDQFSVERPDGSNFTLKIRSTKLEDSAMYFCASSFTVNTEAFFGQGTRLTVV.

The V gene is TRBV6-2 or TRBV6-3, the J gene TRBJ2-5, with 9 bases identical to TRBD2. This CDR3 comprises 16 residues. V lost 0 bases and J lost 5; bases outside the gene matches: 7. The V gene's germline CDR1 is MNHEY and CDR2 SVGEGT. The CDR3, as DNA: TGTGCCAGCAGTTACTCGGCGGGAGGGCCCGTGGAGACCCAGTACTTC. Protein sequence: CASSYSAGGPVETQYF.

This clone has only a few counts. This rearrangement joins TRBV20-1 to TRBJ1-6; TRBD1 agrees at 8 bases. The J segment lost 5 bases and the V segment lost 6 bases, leaving 6 bases of the junction unmatched. This CDR3 comprises 14 residues. CDR1 is DFQATT, CDR2 SNEGSKA, per germline (reference sequence). CDR3 in amino acids: CSAGRDRHNSPLHF. The CDR3 region has the DNA TGCAGTGCCGGCCGGGACAGGCATAATTCACCCCTCCACTTT.

This rearrangement joins TRBV20-1 to TRBJ2-7; TRBD1 aligns across 11 bases. Germline CDR1 and CDR2: DFQATT and SNEGSKA (reference sequence). The CDR3 extends over 14 amino acids. V shed 6 bases, J shed 4 bases, and the junction held 8 bases outside the gene matches. The CDR3 nucleotides are TGCAGTGCGAGCCTCGGGACAGGGGGATACGAGCAGTACTTC. Translating gives CSASLGTGGYEQYF.

Regarding this clone: An end of the junction differs from the germline gene, which may be a read error. V gene TRBV6-1 combines with J gene TRBJ1-2; TRBD1 agrees at 8 bases. CDR3 size: 14 residues. Per germline, CDR1 MNHNS and CDR2 SASEGT. CDR3 loop: CASSKAGTGYVYTF. In DNA, the CDR3 is TGTGCCAGCAGTAAAGCCGGGACAGGCTATGTCTACACCTTC.